The 11 T cell receptor beta chains below come from one sample, sequenced in a study of early T cells in non-severe SARS-CoV-2 infection. A single record per CDR3 protein comes from TCRdb applying MiXCR to the 5' RACE reads. The profile covers some 49,000 distinct CDR3 sequences, with approximately 12% appearing a single time and 8.5% to 10% taken by the ten largest. The sample consisted of whole blood. The receptors come from an adult who was a healthcare worker with PCR-confirmed SARS-CoV-2 infection or an uninfected control (not recorded which).

This clonotype was seen ten or more times. This chain connects TRBV24-1 to TRBJ2-1, with D perhaps matching TRBD2 (6 bases). The CDR3 runs 13 residues. The V gene lost 11 bases and the J gene lost 5 bases, with 15 bases spanning the gap. Germline V lookup: CDR1 KGHDR, CDR2 SFDVKD. CDR3 amino acids: CASGTDGDNEQFF. The CDR3 DNA sequence: TGTGCCAGCGGGACGGATGGCGACAATGAGCAGTTCTTC.

This clonotype appeared a few times. The V gene is TRBV29-1, the J gene TRBJ1-1; D is uncertain. This CDR3 comprises 11 residues. V shed 3 bases and J shed 7 bases, with 9 bases lying between them. The germline V gene encodes CDR1 SQVTM and CDR2 ANQGSEA. The CDR3 sequence: CSVERPFEAFF. CDR3 DNA sequence: TGCAGCGTTGAGAGGCCGTTTGAAGCTTTCTTT.

The CDR3 sequence is CASSHVGVAGGRETQYF. The CDR3 bases are TGTGCCAGCAGCCACGTCGGAGTAGCGGGGGGGCGAGAGACCCAGTACTTC. This chain joins TRBV4-2 and TRBJ2-5, with 11 bases lining up with TRBD2. Germline CDR1 and CDR2: LGHNA and YNFKEQ. The CDR3 covers 17 residues. Trimming at V came to 3 bases and at J to 4 bases, leaving 10 bases not matched to a gene.

This clonotype has ten or more counts. This chain connects TRBV29-1 to TRBJ1-5, with no clear D. The V end was cut by 4 bases, the J end by 0 bases, with 7 bases between. This CDR3 has 13 residues. Germline V gene data show CDR1 as SQVTM and CDR2 as ANQGSEA. The CDR3 is CSVGEHSNQPQHF. The CDR3 DNA follows: TGCAGCGTTGGGGAACATAGCAATCAGCCCCAGCATTTT. Together with reference TRBV29-1 and TRBJ1-5, the CDR3 gives the full variable domain: SAVISQKPSRDICQRGTSLTIQCQVDSQVTMMFWYRQQPGQSLTLIATANQGSEATYESGFVIDKFPISRPNLTFSTLTVSNMSPEDSSIYLCSVGEHSNQPQHFGDGTRLSIL.

A few counts support this clonotype. The V and J genes are TRBV7-6 and TRBJ1-1, with 7 bases that match TRBD1. V gave up 1 base and J gave up 8 bases; unmatched junction bases: 7. Per the germline V gene, CDR1 is SGHVS and CDR2 is FNYEAQ. The CDR3 spans 14 residues. The CDR3 loop reads CASSLVVGGGEAFF. CDR3 bases: TGTGCCAGCAGCTTAGTGGTAGGAGGGGGCGAAGCTTTCTTT.

This clonotype showed up many times. The chain has TRBV7-2 and TRBJ2-7, with D perhaps TRBD2 (6 bases). Germline V lookup: CDR1 SGHTA, CDR2 FQGNSA. The ends were cut back, 3 bases at V and 3 bases at J, with 12 bases in the middle. CDR3 length equals 14 residues. In DNA form, the CDR3 reads TGTGCCAGCAGCTTGTCAGGGCGGGACTACGAGCAGTACTTC. The encoded protein is CASSLSGRDYEQYF.

V and J are TRBV6-5 and TRBJ2-7, with 9 bases identical to TRBD1. The V gene end was trimmed by 4 bases and the J gene end by 2 bases; junction bases not matched to a gene: 15. The germline V gene encodes CDR1 MNHEY and CDR2 SVGAGI. CDR3 size: 18 residues. The DNA for the CDR3 is TGTGCCAGCAGTTCCCGGGACAGGGTTGGCCAAAGCCCCTACGAGCAGTACTTC. Its translation is CASSSRDRVGQSPYEQYF.

V usage is TRBV29-1 and J usage is TRBJ2-7; tentative D call: TRBD1 (7 bases). The germline V gene encodes CDR1 SQVTM and CDR2 ANQGSEA. V was shortened by 0 bases and J by 3 bases, with 24 bases between the two germline ends. This CDR3 is 18 amino acids long. CDR3 DNA sequence: TGCAGCGTTGAAGAACAGGTGGGGGGACAGCGACCAATCTACGAGCAGTACTTC. Protein: CSVEEQVGGQRPIYEQYF.

The sample holds many counts of this clonotype. CDR3 sequence reads: CASSFGSGGVYEQYF. CDR3 in DNA: TGTGCCAGCAGCTTCGGTTCAGGGGGGGTCTACGAGCAGTACTTC. The V gene is TRBV7-2, the J gene TRBJ2-7; D tentatively reads TRBD1 or TRBD2 (7 bases each). The V end was cut by 3 bases, the J end by 3 bases, with 15 bases between. Germline CDR1 and CDR2: SGHTA and FQGNSA. CDR3 size: 15 residues.

This clonotype was detected many times. This chain links TRBV11-2 with TRBJ2-1; 14 bases align to TRBD2. The CDR3 is made up of 18 amino acids. CDR1 is SGHAT, CDR2 FQNNGV, per germline. V lost 1 base and J lost 1; bases outside the gene matches: 3. The DNA of the CDR3 is TGTGCCAGCAGCTTAGTGGGGACTAGCGGGGGTTCCTACAATGAGCAGTTCTTC. This translates into CASSLVGTSGGSYNEQFF.

This clonotype has just a few counts. The chain carries TRBV11-3 and TRBJ1-1; D ambiguous. This CDR3 has 14 amino acids. Between the trimmed V and J ends, which lost 4 bases and 2 bases, there was a span of 11 bases. Germline loops: CDR1 SGHNT, CDR2 YENEEA. CDR3 in DNA: TGTGCCAGCAGCTGGGGAGGGAGTAACACTGAAGCTTTCTTT. Amino acids: CASSWGGSNTEAFF.